Listed below are T cell receptor beta chains from one sample, sequenced in a study of blood T cell repertoires in COVID-19. Data came from immunoSEQ multiplex PCR; TCRdb stores just in-frame clones and leaves some out. This sample carries approximately 180,000 clones, 75% to 90% of them seen once, and the ten largest clones take over 2.5%. Sequenced input: peripheral blood. The receptor set was obtained from a man aged 55-75 years with acute or convalescent COVID-19. CDR3s include the opening cysteine and the closing phenylalanine or tryptophan.

v_gene: TRBV18; j_gene: TRBJ1-2; CDR3aa: CASSPGTESIYGYTF
v_gene: TRBV27; j_gene: TRBJ2-7; CDR3aa: CASRTPSGSSYEQYF
v_gene: TRBV12-2; j_gene: TRBJ2-7; CDR3aa: CASRLPARQGFSEQYF
v_gene: TRBV27; j_gene: TRBJ1-6; CDR3aa: CASSKTLGTGSPLHF
v_gene: TRBV7-9; j_gene: TRBJ2-7; CDR3aa: CASSPTGATYEQYF
v_gene: TRBV7-2; j_gene: TRBJ2-5; CDR3aa: CASSLTLLAGRATQYF
v_gene: TRBV19; j_gene: TRBJ1-5; CDR3aa: CASSNRGSNQPQHF
v_gene: TRBV5-1; j_gene: TRBJ2-7; CDR3aa: CASSFTPPGNAEQYF
v_gene: TRBV28; j_gene: TRBJ2-1; CDR3aa: CASSPGTGLRNEQFF
v_gene: TRBV7-3; j_gene: TRBJ1-5; CDR3aa: CASSLGRAGDRNQPQHF
v_gene: TRBV19; j_gene: TRBJ1-5; CDR3aa: CASVTRGGGQPQHF
v_gene: TRBV15; j_gene: TRBJ2-7; CDR3aa: CATSREAGDTYEQYF
v_gene: TRBV20-1; j_gene: TRBJ2-3; CDR3aa: CSASQPAATDTQYF
v_gene: TRBV2; j_gene: TRBJ1-1; CDR3aa: CASSATGSEAFF
v_gene: TRBV5-4; j_gene: TRBJ1-4; CDR3aa: CASSSGLDEKLFF
v_gene: TRBV5-6; j_gene: TRBJ1-3; CDR3aa: CASSLRPAGLSGNTIYF
v_gene: TRBV10-3; j_gene: TRBJ1-5; CDR3aa: CATQGAQRDLPQHF
v_gene: TRBV15; j_gene: TRBJ2-5; CDR3aa: CATSRDLLGLQETQYF
v_gene: TRBV2; j_gene: TRBJ1-5; CDR3aa: CASSQPGRQNQPQHF
v_gene: TRBV12-3/TRBV12-4; j_gene: TRBJ1-5; CDR3aa: CASRVQGGQPQHF
v_gene: TRBV7-3; j_gene: TRBJ2-1; CDR3aa: CASSQRGLVNDEQFF
v_gene: TRBV24-1; j_gene: TRBJ2-7; CDR3aa: CATSDFSSGKDEQYF
v_gene: TRBV6-5; j_gene: TRBJ1-6; CDR3aa: CASRKDSSRNSPLHF
v_gene: TRBV3-1/TRBV3-2; j_gene: TRBJ2-1; CDR3aa: CASSPWGGSSYNEQFF
v_gene: TRBV12-3/TRBV12-4; j_gene: TRBJ1-3; CDR3aa: CASSLGSRTIYF
v_gene: TRBV5-1; j_gene: TRBJ1-2; CDR3aa: CASSEGQSDFWYGYTF
v_gene: TRBV4-3; j_gene: TRBJ2-7; CDR3aa: CASSQAERGYEQYF
v_gene: TRBV7-2; j_gene: TRBJ1-3; CDR3aa: CASSSPWATGHSGNTIYF